The text below deals with one T cell receptor (beta chain). Given a much more abundant clone one base away, this may be a read error. The data were obtained in a study of tumor and adjacent non-tumor tissue in lung cancer. The wider study: There were about twelve adenocarcinoma, 2 squamous cell carcinoma and 1 small cell lung cancer cases.

A modified ARM-PCR protocol with three rounds of nested PCR amplified TCRbeta. TCRdb re-derived calls from the multiplex PCR reads in MiXCR, one entry per CDR3 protein. The sample holds tens of thousands of distinct CDR3 sequences, almost 60% seen once. The CDR3 has 14 amino acids. Germline V gene sequence: CDR1 GTSNPN, CDR2 SVGIG (reference sequence). Losses at the gene ends were 3 bases for V and 5 bases for J; bases not matched to a gene: 6. RNA was extracted from bulk tissue without any cell sorting. Sequenced: lung tumor tissue. The receptor's source is a man aged 45-65 years with non-small cell lung cancer. The chain employs TRBV30 and TRBJ2-5, with 10 bases matching TRBD2. The CDR3 protein is CAWSVAGGAETQYF. CDR3 DNA: TGTGCCTGGAGCGTAGCGGGAGGTGCGGAGACCCAGTACTTC.